The 7 T cell receptor beta chains presented below share a single source sample, sequenced in a study of T-cell reconstitution after alpha-beta-depleted transplantation in children. Unique molecular identifiers were incorporated during preparation of the TCRbeta library. A single record per CDR3 protein comes from TCRdb applying MiXCR to the PCR reads. The sample holds a few hundred thousand distinct CDR3 sequences, 10% to 13% seen once. Material: PBMCs from the stem cell graft donor, obtained from the stem cell graft. These receptors all stem from a human donor who donated a stem cell graft to a child with acute lymphoblastic leukemia.

The genes are TRBV19 and TRBJ2-2; 11 nucleotides align to TRBD2. This CDR3 spans 20 amino acids. The V segment lost 4 bases and the J segment 0 bases; nucleotides outside the gene matches: 13. The germline gives CDR1 LNHDA, CDR2 SQIVND (reference sequence). In DNA, the CDR3 is TGTGCCAGTAGTAAAATTGCGGGACTAGCGGAGCCCGCGAACACCGGGGAGCTGTTTTTT. Translation: CASSKIAGLAEPANTGELFF.

This clonotype occurred many times. The chain has TRBV5-6 and TRBJ2-3, with 7 nucleotides matching TRBD2. The CDR3 consists of 15 residues. V lost 4 bases to trimming and J lost 10 bases; unmatched junction nucleotides: 15. Germline CDR1 is SGHDT and CDR2 is YYEEEE. The CDR3 nucleotides are TGTGCCAGCAGCGGCCTAAGCGGGGAGGCAATTGCGCAGTATTTT. Protein: CASSGLSGEAIAQYF.

This clonotype has just a few counts. This chain joins TRBV20-1 and TRBJ2-1, with TRBD2 matching 7 bases. CDR1 is DFQATT and CDR2 is SNEGSKA in the germline V gene (reference sequence). The CDR3 runs 16 residues. The CDR3 DNA reads as TGCAGCCCCAAAAGAGGGGAGGGGATCCCCCCCATTGAGCAGTTCTTC. Residues: CSPKRGEGIPPIEQFF.

The rearrangement joins TRBV3-1 to TRBJ2-2, with 9 nucleotides matching TRBD2. The trim removed 0 bases at V and 4 bases at J, leaving 12 bases unmatched. The CDR3 spans 19 residues. The germline gives CDR1 LGHDT, CDR2 YNNKEL (reference sequence). The chain's CDR3 is CASSQEEAGLAPGTGELFF. CDR3 in DNA: TGTGCCAGCAGCCAAGAGGAGGCGGGACTAGCTCCCGGCACCGGGGAGCTGTTTTTT.

This clonotype was detected many times. The CDR3 spells CASKTDLLEQYF. The CDR3 DNA is TGTGCCAGCAAAACCGACTTACTTGAGCAGTACTTC. The V gene is TRBV7-8, the J gene TRBJ2-7; D not certain. Per germline, CDR1 SGHVS and CDR2 FQNEAQ. The CDR3 totals 12 residues. Between the trimmed V and J ends, which lost 7 bases and 7 bases, there was a span of 14 bases.

V is TRBV4-3 and J is TRBJ2-2; TRBD2 aligns across 11 bases. The junction had 5 bases not matched to a gene; V was cut back by 0 bases and J by 5 bases. The germline V gene encodes CDR1 LGHNA and CDR2 YSLEER. The CDR3 runs 17 residues. In DNA, the CDR3 is TGCGCCAGCAGCCAAGATGGTACTAGCGGGAGAACCGGGGAGCTGTTTTTT. As protein: CASSQDGTSGRTGELFF.

The chain employs TRBV29-1 and TRBJ1-5; D ambiguous. Per the germline V gene, CDR1 is SQVTM and CDR2 is ANQGSEA. Trimming took 4 bases from V and 15 from J, leaving 16 bases between them. The CDR3 spans 11 residues. The CDR3 DNA reads TGCAGCGTTGTCGGGGTGGAGCCCTGGCATTTT. Translated: CSVVGVEPWHF.